What follows are 30 T cell receptor beta chains derived from one specimen sequenced in a study of beta chain features in type 1 diabetes. Whole-study results and caveats: In every one of the four CD4+ subsets, TCRB CDR3s were moderately but significantly shorter in Type 1 diabetes patients.

The whole isolated RNA underwent reverse transcription, so sequencing captured expressed TCRB transcripts. Profiling relied on immunoSEQ multiplex PCR, and the TCRdb table lists in-frame clones only, not all of them. The sample records some 250,000 clones, approximately 11% being singletons. Their antigen targets remain unknown. Material for sequencing was naive CD4+ T cells from blood. The receptors stem from a young man with type 1 diabetes.

The chain links TRBV28 to TRBJ2-1; 12 bases fit TRBD2. The CDR3 is 15 amino acids. The germline V gene has CDR1 MDHEN and CDR2 SYDVKM. J was trimmed by 5 bases and V by 5 bases; bases with no gene match: 4. CDR3 DNA: TGTGCCAGCAGTCCGACTAGCGGGGGTAACAATGAGCAGTTCTTC. Translation gives CASSPTSGGNNEQFF. The full variable domain, completed using reference TRBV28 and TRBJ2-1, is DVKVTQSSRYLVKRTGEKVFLECVQDMDHENMFWYRQDPGLGLRLIYFSYDVKMKEKGDIPEGYSVSREKKERFSLILESASTNQTSMYLCASSPTSGGNNEQFFGPGTRLTVL.

The chain joins TRBV2 to TRBJ1-1; weak D call: TRBD1 (5 bases). CDR1 and CDR2 (germline): SNHLY, FYNNEI. The CDR3 spans 13 residues. V lost 0 bases to trimming and J lost 3 bases, with 5 bases between them. The CDR3 bases are TGTGCCAGCAGTGAAGCAGGGGACACTGAAGCTTTCTTT. Translated, it gives CASSEAGDTEAFF.

The chain carries TRBV15 and TRBJ2-3, with unresolved D. The V end lost 4 bases, the J end lost 1 base, and 9 bases lay between the germline ends. Germline V gene lookup returns CDR1 LNHNV and CDR2 YYDKDF (reference sequence). The CDR3 is 14 amino acids. CDR3 DNA: TGTGCCACCAGCACTCGCCTAGGCACAGATACGCAGTATTTT. It yields the protein CATSTRLGTDTQYF.

The rearrangement joins TRBV19 to TRBJ2-1; 10 bases fit TRBD2. Trimming cost V 8 bases and J 3 bases; bases outside gene matches: 7. CDR1 is LNHDA and CDR2 is SQIVND in the germline V gene (reference sequence). The CDR3 runs to 15 residues. CDR3: CASVKIAGGYNEQFF. The CDR3 DNA reads TGTGCCAGTGTGAAAATAGCGGGGGGCTACAATGAGCAGTTCTTC. Full variable domain (remainder filled in from reference TRBV19 and TRBJ2-1): DGGITQSPKYLFRKEGQNVTLSCEQNLNHDAMYWYRQDPGQGLRLIYYSQIVNDFQKGDIAEGYSVSREKKESFPLTVTSAQKNPTAFYLCASVKIAGGYNEQFFGPGTRLTVL.

This clone was found a few times. This sequence joins TRBV19 and TRBJ2-1; the D gene is possibly TRBD2 (6 bases). Germline assignment: CDR1 LNHDA and CDR2 SQIVND (reference sequence). V lost 3 bases and J lost 8, with 11 bases in between. The CDR3 contains 13 residues. The CDR3 loop is CASSMAGIDEQFF. Here the CDR3 DNA reads TGTGCCAGTAGTATGGCGGGGATTGATGAGCAGTTCTTC.

The rearrangement links TRBV6-1 to TRBJ1-1; 7 bases agree with TRBD1. The CDR3 covers 13 residues. J gave up 12 bases and V 6 bases, and 13 bases lay outside the gene matches. Germline CDR1 MNHNS, CDR2 SASEGT. The CDR3 spells CASRLQGSKWPFF. In nucleotides, the CDR3 is TGTGCCAGCAGATTACAGGGGAGTAAATGGCCTTTCTTT.

CDR3 region: CASSPSGGGYNEQFF. The CDR3 DNA is TGCGCCAGCAGCCCTTCGGGGGGCGGCTACAATGAGCAGTTCTTC. The rearrangement uses TRBV5-1 and TRBJ2-1; D might be TRBD2 (7 bases). The ends were cut back, 4 bases at V and 3 bases at J, with 14 bases in the middle. CDR1 is SGHRS, CDR2 YFSETQ, per germline. The CDR3 runs 15 residues.

This sequence joins TRBV30 and TRBJ2-7, with TRBD1 matching over 10 bases. This CDR3 is 14 amino acids long. V was clipped by 4 bases and J by 7 bases; unmatched bases: 10. Germline V lookup: CDR1 GTSNPN, CDR2 SVGIG (reference sequence). CDR3 region: CAWNAGQGKGEQYF. DNA of the CDR3: TGTGCCTGGAATGCGGGACAGGGGAAAGGGGAGCAGTACTTC.

This chain links TRBV7-2 with TRBJ2-2, with TRBD1 matching 8 bases. The CDR3 is 15 residues long. In germline, CDR1 is SGHTA, CDR2 FQGNSA. J gave up 4 bases and V 5 bases, and 6 bases lay outside the gene matches. The CDR3 bases are TGTGCCAGCAGCCCCGGGACAGGCGCCACCGGGGAGCTGTTTTTT. Translation gives CASSPGTGATGELFF. The whole variable domain, remainder taken from reference TRBV7-2 and TRBJ2-2, is GAGVSQSPSNKVTEKGKDVELRCDPISGHTALYWYRQSLGQGLEFLIYFQGNSAPDKSGLPSDRFSAERTGGSVSTLTIQRTQQEDSAVYLCASSPGTGATGELFFGEGSRLTVL.

The J gene is TRBJ2-4, the V gene TRBV28, with TRBD1 matching over 10 bases. After removal of 10 bases from V and 4 bases from J, the junction contained 10 bases not matched to a gene. Germline CDR1 and CDR2: MDHEN and SYDVKM. The CDR3 length is 15 residues. CDR3 nucleotides: TGTGCCATCACGAAGCCGGGACAGGGGAAAAACATTCAGTACTTC. This translates into CAITKPGQGKNIQYF.

This clone appeared a few times. The gene calls are TRBV18 and TRBJ2-7; D may be TRBD2 (6 bases). V lost 8 bases and J 4 bases, leaving 15 bases between the germline ends. There are 13 residues in the CDR3. Germline CDR1 is KGHSH and CDR2 is LQKENI. CDR3 loop: CASTPGLGYEQYF. CDR3 nucleotide sequence: TGTGCCAGCACCCCGGGACTCGGGTACGAGCAGTACTTC.

This clone was counted a few times. For the CDR3, the DNA is TGTGCCAGCAGCTTGGCGCAGGGGAGTGCAGATACGCAGTATTTT. It specifies CASSLAQGSADTQYF. The chain couples TRBV7-2 to TRBJ2-3, with D tentatively TRBD1 (6 bases). The CDR3 covers 15 residues. Germline V CDR1 and CDR2: SGHTA, FQGNSA. The V end was cut by 3 bases, the J end by 4 bases, with 14 bases between. The full variable domain, completed using reference TRBV7-2 and TRBJ2-3, is GAGVSQSPSNKVTEKGKDVELRCDPISGHTALYWYRQSLGQGLEFLIYFQGNSAPDKSGLPSDRFSAERTGGSVSTLTIQRTQQEDSAVYLCASSLAQGSADTQYFGPGTRLTVL.

V gene TRBV7-9 combines with J gene TRBJ1-2; possibly TRBD1 for D (6 bases). Trimming pared 3 bases from V and 9 bases from J, leaving 17 bases between. Germline CDR1 SEHNR, CDR2 FQNEAQ (reference sequence). The CDR3 has 14 amino acids. CDR3 nucleotides: TGTGCCAGCAGCTTGAACAGGGAGTCGGGTCGCTACACCTTC. It yields the protein CASSLNRESGRYTF.

DNA for the CDR3: TGTGCCAGCAGCCCCCCCGGGGGGGAGCAGTTCTTC. This sequence encodes CASSPPGGEQFF. This sequence joins TRBV7-3 and TRBJ2-1; 7 nucleotides line up with TRBD2. Germline CDR1 and CDR2: SGHTA and FQGTGA. The CDR3 loop spans 12 amino acids. The trim removed 5 bases at V and 10 bases at J, leaving 5 bases unmatched.

The V gene is TRBV13, the J gene TRBJ2-7; TRBD2 aligns across 13 bases. Germline V gene sequence: CDR1 PRHDT, CDR2 FYEKMQ (reference sequence). CDR3 size: 16 residues. Unmatched junction bases numbered 7, after V lost 5 bases and J lost 3 bases. The CDR3, as DNA: TGTGCCAGCAGCCTACAAGGGACTAGCGGGGACTACGAGCAGTACTTC. It yields the protein CASSLQGTSGDYEQYF.

The chain couples TRBV5-1 to TRBJ2-1; a weak D match, TRBD1 (5 bases). With 4 bases removed from V and 6 bases from J, the gap between germline ends came to 11 bases. This CDR3 is 13 amino acids long. Germline assignment: CDR1 SGHRS and CDR2 YFSETQ. CDR3: CASSLRTSNEQFF. CDR3 sequence (DNA): TGCGCCAGCAGCCTAAGGACAAGCAATGAGCAGTTCTTC.

This chain uses TRBV9 with TRBJ2-5, with TRBD2 matching over 9 bases. This CDR3 has 14 residues. The junction had 6 bases not matched to a gene; V was cut back by 4 bases and J by 5 bases. Germline CDR1 reads SGDLS; CDR2 reads YYNGEE. For the CDR3, the DNA is TGTGCCAGCAGCCGCGGGGGGGCCGAGGAGACCCAGTACTTC. This translates into CASSRGGAEETQYF.

This clone was seen a handful of times. This sequence joins TRBV29-1 and TRBJ2-1; D not resolved. This CDR3 contains 11 residues. V lost 4 bases and J 8 bases, leaving 9 bases between the germline ends. Per the germline V gene, CDR1 is SQVTM and CDR2 is ANQGSEA. The CDR3 reads CSVGPVHEQFF. DNA of the CDR3: TGCAGCGTTGGTCCGGTCCATGAGCAGTTCTTC.

There are a few counts of this clone. The V gene is TRBV7-3, the J gene TRBJ2-1, with D hard to call. Germline CDR1 SGHTA, CDR2 FQGTGA. This CDR3 comprises 14 residues. V was clipped by 3 bases and J by 4 bases, with 10 bases between them. The CDR3 DNA reads TGTGCCAGCAGCTTTAGGTCAGGATACAATGAGCAGTTCTTC. Protein product: CASSFRSGYNEQFF.

J is TRBJ1-1 and V is TRBV9; D gene unclear. The CDR3 runs 13 residues. Germline CDR1 reads SGDLS; CDR2 reads YYNGEE. Trimming shortened V by 0 bases and J by 4 bases, and 7 bases separated the two germline ends. As DNA, the CDR3 is TGTGCCAGCAGCGTAGTAGGAGCCACTGAAGCTTTCTTT. This encodes CASSVVGATEAFF.

Here the CDR3 reads CASSVVTGELFF. The CDR3 DNA is TGTGCCAGCAGCGTAGTAACCGGGGAGCTGTTTTTT. The chain carries TRBV9 and TRBJ2-2; D not certain. The ends were cut back, 0 bases at V and 5 bases at J, with 2 bases in the middle. This CDR3 has 12 residues. The germline V gene encodes CDR1 SGDLS and CDR2 YYNGEE.

Only a few counts were recorded for this clone. This chain uses TRBV30 with TRBJ1-3; D is unresolved. Trimming left V 1 base short and J 0 bases short, with 7 bases between. The germline gives CDR1 GTSNPN, CDR2 SVGIG (reference sequence). This CDR3 contains 14 residues. The CDR3 protein is CAWSAVSSGNTIYF. CDR3 nucleotide sequence: TGTGCCTGGAGTGCGGTGAGCTCTGGAAACACCATATATTTT.

This clone showed up just a few times. V gene TRBV18 combines with J gene TRBJ2-7, with 8 bases identical to TRBD2. Germline assignment: CDR1 KGHSH and CDR2 LQKENI. The V gene end was trimmed by 4 bases and the J gene end by 6 bases; junction bases not matched to a gene: 5. The CDR3 extends over 13 amino acids. CDR3 region: CASSRTSSFEQYF. The CDR3 DNA is TGTGCCAGCTCACGGACTAGCAGTTTCGAGCAGTACTTC.

The chain employs TRBV14 and TRBJ2-1, with D maybe TRBD2 (5 bases). Germline-derived CDR1 and CDR2 are SGHDN and FVKESK. The CDR3 is made up of 15 amino acids. V was shortened by 3 bases and J by 0 bases, with 9 bases between the two germline ends. The CDR3 loop is CASSHRGSSYNEQFF. The CDR3 nucleotides read TGTGCCAGCAGCCATCGGGGAAGCTCCTACAATGAGCAGTTCTTC.

The rearrangement joins TRBV9 to TRBJ1-1; 9 positions match TRBD1. CDR3 size: 14 residues. V trimming: 1 base; J trimming: 4 bases; junction bases outside the gene matches: 2. The germline CDR1 and CDR2 sequences are SGDLS and YYNGEE. The DNA of the CDR3 is TGTGCCAGCAGCGTACGGGGACAGGGCACTGAAGCTTTCTTT. It specifies CASSVRGQGTEAFF.

V is TRBV7-2 and J is TRBJ2-7; 12 nucleotides line up with TRBD2. The CDR3 is 14 residues long. Germline V lookup: CDR1 SGHTA, CDR2 FQGNSA. The junction had 2 bases not matched to a gene; V was cut back by 6 bases and J by 2 bases. The CDR3 DNA is TGTGCCAGCAGGCGGACTAGCGGGGCCTACGAGCAGTACTTC. Translation: CASRRTSGAYEQYF.

The rearrangement uses TRBV2 and TRBJ2-7; D possibly corresponds to TRBD2 (5 bases). CDR1 is SNHLY and CDR2 is FYNNEI in the germline V gene. CDR3 size: 14 residues. V lost 2 bases to trimming and J lost 5 bases, with 13 bases between them. CDR3 sequence reads: CASSETGLGDEQYF. Written as DNA, the CDR3 is TGTGCCAGCAGTGAAACCGGTCTCGGGGACGAGCAGTACTTC.

The chain recombines TRBV6-1 with TRBJ2-7, with D unclear. Germline V gene data show CDR1 as MNHNS and CDR2 as SASEGT. The CDR3 is 11 residues long. Trimming cost V 8 bases and J 4 bases, with 9 bases left between them. The CDR3 DNA follows: TGTGCCAGCCGACAAGATTACGAGCAGTACTTC. It translates to CASRQDYEQYF.

This chain uses TRBV28 with TRBJ1-5; D is undetermined. The CDR3 runs to 16 residues. V lost 6 bases and J 0 bases, leaving 15 bases between the germline ends. The germline CDR1 and CDR2 sequences are MDHEN and SYDVKM. The CDR3 DNA sequence: TGTGCCAGCAGGCGATGGACTGAGTATAGCAATCAGCCCCAGCATTTT. This translates into CASRRWTEYSNQPQHF.

J is TRBJ1-6 and V is TRBV4-3; D may be TRBD1 (5 bases). V lost 2 bases, J lost 10 bases, and 12 bases lay in between. This CDR3 is 14 amino acids long. From germline, CDR1 is LGHNA and CDR2 YSLEER. This CDR3 reads CASSQTSRVSPLHF. DNA for the CDR3: TGCGCCAGCAGCCAAACCTCCAGGGTCTCACCCCTCCACTTT.